This TCR beta chain was recovered during a study of shared clonotypes between healthy human individuals. Study-level points and caveats: On the whole, naive subsets had larger estimated richness than memory subsets had. Blood was the sole source, and tissue repertoires probably differ. Lower generation probabilities were found for non-shared clonotypes than for those shared by all four donors.

Concerning this clone itself: Its antigen is still unknown.

Naive-designated CD8 cells lacked CD45RO, were positively enriched for CCR7, and omitted terminally differentiated effector memory CD45RA+ cells. Between the trimmed V and J ends, which lost 1 base and 0 bases, there was a span of 9 bases. Germline assignment: CDR1 SGHVS and CDR2 FNYEAQ. The CDR3 loop spans 15 amino acids. It was across several immunoSEQ plates that each subset's genomic DNA was evenly split. TCRdb's table, derived via immunoSEQ multiplex PCR, lists solely in-frame clones and lacks some. The sample includes about 2 million clones, around 96% of them seen just once. The clonotype was recovered from a man aged 18 to 30 in good health. The chain links TRBV7-6 to TRBJ2-5; maybe TRBD1 (5 bases). Sequencing was performed on naive CD8+ T cells sorted from blood. The DNA of the CDR3 is TGTGCCAGCAGCTTAGTCACAGGCAACCAAGAGACCCAGTACTTC. Translation gives CASSLVTGNQETQYF.